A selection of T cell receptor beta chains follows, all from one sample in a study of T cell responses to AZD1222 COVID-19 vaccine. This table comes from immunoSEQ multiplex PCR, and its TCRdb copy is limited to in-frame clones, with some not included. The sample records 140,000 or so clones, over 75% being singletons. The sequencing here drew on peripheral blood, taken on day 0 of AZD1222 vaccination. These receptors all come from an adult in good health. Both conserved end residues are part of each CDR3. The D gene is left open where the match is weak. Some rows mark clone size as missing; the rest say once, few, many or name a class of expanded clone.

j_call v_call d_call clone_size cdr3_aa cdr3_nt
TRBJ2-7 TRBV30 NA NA CAWSVRSYEQYF TGTGCCTGGAGTGTCCGTTCCTACGAGCAGTACTTC
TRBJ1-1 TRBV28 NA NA CAGGRGGDTEAFF TGTGCCGGAGGACGGGGGGGGGACACTGAAGCTTTCTTT
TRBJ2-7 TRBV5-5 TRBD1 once CASSPTGTKSSYEQYF TGTGCCAGCAGCCCGACAGGGACAAAAAGCTCCTACGAGCAGTACTTC
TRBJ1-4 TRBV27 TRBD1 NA CASSFRHTGTGSEKLFF TGTGCCAGCAGTTTCAGACATACCGGGACAGGGTCAGAAAAACTGTTTTTT
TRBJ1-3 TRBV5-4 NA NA CASSPKSGNTIYF TGTGCCAGCAGCCCCAAGAGTGGAAACACCATATATTTT
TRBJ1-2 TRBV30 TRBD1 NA CAWSGQGYGYTF TGTGCCTGGAGTGGACAGGGGTATGGCTACACCTTC
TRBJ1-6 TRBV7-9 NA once CASSLAGFYNSPLHF TGTGCCAGCAGCTTAGCGGGGTTCTATAATTCACCCCTCCACTTT
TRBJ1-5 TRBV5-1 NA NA CASSFGTGDSNQPQHF TGCGCCAGCAGCTTCGGGACGGGAGATAGCAATCAGCCCCAGCATTTT
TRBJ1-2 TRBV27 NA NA CASSPGGLIGGYTF TGTGCCAGCAGTCCCGGTGGTCTAATCGGTGGCTACACCTTC
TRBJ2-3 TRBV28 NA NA CASSFGASTDTQYF TGTGCCAGCAGTTTCGGCGCAAGCACAGATACGCAGTATTTT
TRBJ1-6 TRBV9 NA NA CASTEGGNSPLHF TGTGCCAGCACCGAAGGGGGGAATTCACCCCTCCACTTT
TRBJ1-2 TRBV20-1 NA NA CSARTGYGYTF TGCAGTGCTAGAACTGGGTATGGCTACACCTTC
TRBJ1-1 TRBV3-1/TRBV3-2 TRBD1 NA CASSQLSRLDRGNTEAFF TGTGCCAGCAGCCAACTCAGCAGACTGGACAGGGGGAACACTGAAGCTTTCTTT
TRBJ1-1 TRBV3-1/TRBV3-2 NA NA CASSQVSGTEAFF TGTGCCAGCAGCCAAGTCTCAGGGACTGAAGCTTTCTTT
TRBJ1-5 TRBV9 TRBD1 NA CASSEGQGAKPQHF TGTGCCAGCAGCGAGGGACAGGGGGCAAAGCCCCAGCATTTT